The clone carrying this T cell receptor (beta chain) was counted a few times. Germline V gene lookup returns CDR1 LNHNV and CDR2 YYDKDF (reference sequence). Trimming removed 0 bases from V and 5 bases from J; junction bases left unmatched: 6. The CDR3 spans 15 residues. This entry is derived from a study of control samples from healthy donors and cancer patients. Assay: immunoSEQ multiplex PCR; the TCRdb copy retains only in-frame clones and omits some. Of around 82,000 clones listed, about 89% are singletons. The material sequenced was blood. V and J are TRBV15 and TRBJ1-2; 7 bases align to TRBD1. The clonotype was recovered from a man aged 45 to 65 in good health. CDR3 DNA: TGTGCCACCAGCAGAGATCGACAGGGTTCGTATGGCTACACCTTC. This encodes CATSRDRQGSYGYTF.